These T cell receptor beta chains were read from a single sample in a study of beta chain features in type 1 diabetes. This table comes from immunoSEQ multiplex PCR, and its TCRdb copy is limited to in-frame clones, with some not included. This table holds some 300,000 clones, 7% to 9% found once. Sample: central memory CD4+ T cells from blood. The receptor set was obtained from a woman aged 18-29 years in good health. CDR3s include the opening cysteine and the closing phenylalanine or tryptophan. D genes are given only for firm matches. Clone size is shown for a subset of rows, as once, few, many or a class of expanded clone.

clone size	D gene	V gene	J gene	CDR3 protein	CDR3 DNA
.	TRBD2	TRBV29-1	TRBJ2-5	CSVEVAGVSETQYF	TGCAGCGTTGAGGTAGCGGGGGTTTCGGAGACCCAGTACTTC
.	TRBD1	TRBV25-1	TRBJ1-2	CASSFPGQGYGYTF	TGTGCCAGCAGTTTCCCCGGACAGGGGTATGGCTACACCTTC
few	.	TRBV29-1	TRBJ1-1	CSGARGMNTEAFF	TGCAGCGGTGCCCGGGGGATGAACACTGAAGCTTTCTTT
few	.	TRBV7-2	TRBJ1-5	CASSPNRDQPQHF	TGTGCCAGCAGCCCGAACAGGGATCAGCCCCAGCATTTT
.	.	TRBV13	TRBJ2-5	CASSPPTDYQETQYF	TGTGCCAGCAGCCCGCCCACAGATTACCAAGAGACCCAGTACTTC
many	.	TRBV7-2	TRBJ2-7	CASSLDGGFEQYF	TGTGCCAGCAGCTTGGACGGGGGCTTTGAGCAGTACTTC
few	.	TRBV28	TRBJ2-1	CASRPDMYNEQFF	TGTGCCAGCAGACCCGACATGTACAATGAGCAGTTCTTC
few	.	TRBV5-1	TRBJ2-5	CASSLSGQNQETQYF	TGCGCCAGCAGCTTGTCCGGGCAGAACCAAGAGACCCAGTACTTC
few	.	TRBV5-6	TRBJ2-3	CASSLAPASTDTQYF	TGTGCCAGCAGCTTGGCGCCGGCTAGCACAGATACGCAGTATTTT
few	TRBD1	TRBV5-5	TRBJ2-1	CASSGFGGTGYNEQFF	TGTGCCAGCAGCGGCTTTGGCGGGACAGGGTACAATGAGCAGTTCTTC
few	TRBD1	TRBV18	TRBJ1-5	CASSPEGATRGGQPQHF	TGTGCCAGCTCACCAGAGGGGGCCACCCGGGGAGGTCAGCCCCAGCATTTT
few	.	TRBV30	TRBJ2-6	CAWNSVSGANVLTF	TGTGCCTGGAACAGTGTCTCTGGGGCCAACGTCCTGACTTTC
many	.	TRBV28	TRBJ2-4	CAKSRPHFRGFTKNIQYF	TGTGCCAAGTCGCGGCCCCATTTTAGGGGCTTTACCAAAAACATTCAGTACTTC
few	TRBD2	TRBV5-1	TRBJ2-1	CASSSQLAGYEQFF	TGCGCCAGCAGCTCCCAACTAGCGGGCTACGAGCAGTTCTTC
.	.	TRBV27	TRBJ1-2	CASSFSRAGYGYTF	TGTGCCAGCAGTTTCAGCAGGGCCGGCTATGGCTACACCTTC
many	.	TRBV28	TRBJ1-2	CASDSFPNYGYTF	TGTGCCAGTGACAGCTTTCCTAACTATGGCTACACCTTC
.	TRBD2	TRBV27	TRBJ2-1	CASSSILASGIYNEQFF	TGTGCCAGCAGTTCTATCCTGGCTAGCGGGATATACAATGAGCAGTTCTTC
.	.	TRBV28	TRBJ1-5	CASLPPLGPQHF	TGTGCCAGCCTTCCCCCCCTGGGGCCCCAGCATTTT
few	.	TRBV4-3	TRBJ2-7	CASSHLSMGNREQYF	TGCGCCAGCAGCCATTTAAGTATGGGGAATCGGGAGCAGTACTTC
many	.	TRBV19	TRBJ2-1	CASSIAGEQFF	TGTGCCAGTAGTATCGCGGGTGAGCAGTTCTTC
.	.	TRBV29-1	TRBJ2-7	CSARGAYEQYF	TGCAGCGCCAGGGGGGCCTACGAGCAGTACTTC
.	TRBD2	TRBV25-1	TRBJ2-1	CASSEFLAGGVYNEQFF	TGTGCCAGCAGTGAATTCTTAGCGGGAGGGGTATACAATGAGCAGTTCTTC
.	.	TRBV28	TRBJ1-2	CASSSPTGPGMGYTF	TGTGCCAGCAGTTCCCCAACAGGGCCCGGGATGGGCTACACCTTC
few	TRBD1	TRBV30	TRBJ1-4	CACRDRGPSREKLFF	TGTGCCTGTAGGGACAGGGGGCCCTCTCGGGAAAAACTGTTTTTT
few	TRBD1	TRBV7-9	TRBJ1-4	CASSSATGGDNEKLFF	TGTGCCAGCAGTTCAGCGACAGGGGGAGATAATGAAAAACTGTTTTTT
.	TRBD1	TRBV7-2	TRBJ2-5	CASSDRAETQYF	TGTGCCAGCAGCGACAGGGCTGAGACCCAGTACTTC
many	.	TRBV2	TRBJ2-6	CASSDRAGANVLTF	TGTGCCAGCAGTGACAGGGCTGGGGCCAACGTCCTGACTTTC
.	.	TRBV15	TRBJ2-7	CATSSSPRRGRTYEQYF	TGTGCCACCAGCAGTTCCCCGAGAAGGGGCAGGACCTACGAGCAGTACTTC
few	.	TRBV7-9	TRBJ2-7	CASSGRGPSSYEQYF	TGTGCCAGCAGCGGAAGGGGTCCGAGCTCCTACGAGCAGTACTTC
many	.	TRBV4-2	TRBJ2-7	CASSQGAPYYEQYF	TGTGCCAGCAGCCAAGGGGCTCCCTACTACGAGCAGTACTTC
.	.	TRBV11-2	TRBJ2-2	CASSSLPRQITSNTGELFF	TGTGCCAGCAGCTCACTCCCCCGGCAGATTACCTCGAACACCGGGGAGCTGTTTTTT
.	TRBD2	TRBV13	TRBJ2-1	CASSLLLAGYNEQFF	TGTGCCAGCAGCTTACTGCTAGCGGGATACAATGAGCAGTTCTTC
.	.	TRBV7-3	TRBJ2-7	CASSFTGDPNEQYF	TGTGCCAGCAGCTTCACGGGGGATCCCAACGAGCAGTACTTC
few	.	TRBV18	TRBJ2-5	CASSPYQETQYF	TGTGCCAGCTCACCTTACCAAGAGACCCAGTACTTC
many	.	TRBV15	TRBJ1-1	CATSFQGLEAFF	TGTGCCACCAGCTTCCAGGGACTAGAAGCTTTCTTT
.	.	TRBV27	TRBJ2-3	CASRSGGTTDTQYF	TGTGCCAGCCGATCGGGGGGCACGACAGATACGCAGTATTTT
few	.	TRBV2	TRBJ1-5	CASSWNFNQPQHF	TGTGCCAGCAGCTGGAACTTTAATCAGCCCCAGCATTTT
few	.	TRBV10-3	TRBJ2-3	CATKAFEGTDTQYF	TGTGCCACTAAGGCGTTCGAGGGCACAGATACGCAGTATTTT
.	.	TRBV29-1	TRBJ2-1	CSVERVGFEQFF	TGCAGCGTTGAACGAGTAGGGTTCGAGCAGTTCTTC
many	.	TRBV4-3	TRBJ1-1	CASSQIGGNTEAFF	TGCGCCAGCAGCCAAATAGGGGGGAACACTGAAGCTTTCTTT
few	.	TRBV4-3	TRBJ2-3	CASSQEGDTQYF	TGCGCCAGCAGCCAAGAGGGAGATACGCAGTATTTT
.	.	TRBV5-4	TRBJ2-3	CASSFEGVYTDTQYF	TGTGCCAGCAGCTTCGAGGGGGTGTACACAGATACGCAGTATTTT
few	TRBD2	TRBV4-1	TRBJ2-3	CASSQGTSGGADTQYF	TGTGCCAGCAGCCAAGGGACTAGCGGGGGGGCAGATACGCAGTATTTT
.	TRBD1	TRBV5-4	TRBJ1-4	CASSQGGNRGNEKLFF	TGTGCCAGCAGCCAAGGAGGGAACAGGGGGAACGAAAAACTGTTTTTT
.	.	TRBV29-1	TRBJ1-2	CSVVLPGGYGYTF	TGCAGCGTTGTACTTCCCGGGGGCTATGGCTACACCTTC
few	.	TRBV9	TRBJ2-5	CASSVGTGYQETQYF	TGTGCCAGCAGCGTAGGAACAGGGTACCAAGAGACCCAGTACTTC
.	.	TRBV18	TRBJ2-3	CASSPVRGDGDTQYF	TGTGCCAGCTCCCCCGTCAGGGGGGATGGAGATACGCAGTATTTT
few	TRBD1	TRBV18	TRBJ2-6	CASSLDRGPGANVLTF	TGTGCCAGCTCACTCGACAGGGGGCCGGGGGCCAACGTCCTGACTTTC
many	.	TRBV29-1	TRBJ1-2	CSVWDYGYTF	TGCAGCGTTTGGGACTATGGCTACACCTTC
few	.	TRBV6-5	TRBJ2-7	CASSYGGTYEQYF	TGTGCCAGCAGTTACGGGGGCACCTACGAGCAGTACTTC
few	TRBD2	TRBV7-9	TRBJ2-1	CASSLRTSAYNEQFF	TGTGCCAGCAGCTTGAGGACTAGCGCCTACAATGAGCAGTTCTTC
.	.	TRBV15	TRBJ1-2	CATSRRDGPRNGYTF	TGTGCCACCAGCAGACGCGACGGACCCAGGAATGGCTACACCTTC
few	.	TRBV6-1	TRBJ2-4	CASSEATTRNIQYF	TGTGCCAGCAGTGAAGCCACGACTAGAAACATTCAGTACTTC
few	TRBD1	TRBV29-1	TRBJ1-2	CSVGVGGLGYTF	TGCAGCGTCGGGGTAGGGGGCTTGGGCTACACCTTC
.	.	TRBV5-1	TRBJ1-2	CASSVQGRDGYTF	TGCGCCAGCAGCGTACAGGGACGTGATGGCTACACCTTC
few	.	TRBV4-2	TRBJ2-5	CASSPETGQETQYF	TGTGCCAGCAGCCCCGAGACAGGACAAGAGACCCAGTACTTC
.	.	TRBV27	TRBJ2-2	CASSPLAQTGELFF	TGTGCCAGCAGCCCCCTTGCGCAAACCGGGGAGCTGTTTTTT
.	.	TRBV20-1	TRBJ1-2	CSLGSPYGYTF	TGCAGTCTAGGGTCTCCCTATGGCTACACCTTC
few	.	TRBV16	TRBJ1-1	CASSRGSGGTEAFF	TGTGCCAGCAGTCGCGGCAGTGGGGGCACTGAAGCTTTCTTT
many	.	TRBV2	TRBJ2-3	CASTPGSQDTQYF	TGTGCCAGCACCCCCGGGTCGCAAGATACGCAGTATTTT